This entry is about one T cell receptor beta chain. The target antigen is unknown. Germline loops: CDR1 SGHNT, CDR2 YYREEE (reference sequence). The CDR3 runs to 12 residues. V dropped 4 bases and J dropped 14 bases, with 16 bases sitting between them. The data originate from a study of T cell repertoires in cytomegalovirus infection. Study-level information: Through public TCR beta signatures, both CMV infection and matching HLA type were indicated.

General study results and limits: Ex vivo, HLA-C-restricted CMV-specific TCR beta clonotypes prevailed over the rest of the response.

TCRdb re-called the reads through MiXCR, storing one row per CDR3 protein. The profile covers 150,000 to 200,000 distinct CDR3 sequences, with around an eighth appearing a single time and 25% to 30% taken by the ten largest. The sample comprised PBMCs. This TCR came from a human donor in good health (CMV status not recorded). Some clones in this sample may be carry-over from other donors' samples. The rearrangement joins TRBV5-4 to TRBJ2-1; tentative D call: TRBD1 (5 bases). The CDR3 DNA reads TGTGCCAGCAGCCTTGACAGTGAGAGGAAGTTCTTC. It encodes CASSLDSERKFF.